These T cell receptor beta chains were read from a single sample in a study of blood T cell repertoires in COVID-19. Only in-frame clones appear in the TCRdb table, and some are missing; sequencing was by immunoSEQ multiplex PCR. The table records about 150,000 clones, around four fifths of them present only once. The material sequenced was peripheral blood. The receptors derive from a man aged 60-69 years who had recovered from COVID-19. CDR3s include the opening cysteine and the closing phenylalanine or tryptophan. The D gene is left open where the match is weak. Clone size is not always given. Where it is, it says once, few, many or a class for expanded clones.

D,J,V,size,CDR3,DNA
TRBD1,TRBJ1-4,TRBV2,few,CATQGGRGEKLFF,TGTGCCACCCAGGGGGGCAGGGGTGAAAAACTGTTTTTT
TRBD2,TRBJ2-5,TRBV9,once,CASSAGLAEQETQYF,TGTGCCAGCTCTGCGGGACTAGCGGAACAAGAGACCCAGTACTTC
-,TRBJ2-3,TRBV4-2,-,CASSQLSTGPQGDTQYF,TGTGCCAGCAGTCAACTCAGCACCGGACCCCAGGGGGATACGCAGTATTTT
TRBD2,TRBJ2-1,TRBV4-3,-,CASSQEPRTSGGLSSYNEQFF,TGCGCCAGCAGCCAAGAGCCTCGGACTAGCGGGGGGTTGAGCTCCTACAATGAGCAGTTCTTC
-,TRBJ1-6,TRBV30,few,CAWRGEAYNSPLHF,TGTGCCTGGAGAGGTGAAGCGTATAATTCACCCCTCCACTTT
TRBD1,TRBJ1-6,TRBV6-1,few,CASSAIRGQGASPLHF,TGTGCCAGCAGTGCAATCCGGGGACAGGGGGCTTCACCCCTCCACTTT
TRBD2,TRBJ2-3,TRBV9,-,CASSVGEGRTDTQYF,TGTGCCAGCAGCGTAGGGGAGGGGCGCACAGATACGCAGTATTTT
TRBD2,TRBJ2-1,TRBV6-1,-,CASSAGLASSYNEQFF,TGTGCCAGCAGTGCCGGACTAGCTAGCTCCTACAATGAGCAGTTCTTC
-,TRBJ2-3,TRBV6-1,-,CASSEAGDRDTQYF,TGTGCCAGCAGTGAAGCCGGCGACAGGGATACGCAGTATTTT
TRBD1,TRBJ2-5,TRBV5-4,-,CASSWTGEETQYF,TGTGCCAGCAGCTGGACAGGGGAAGAGACCCAGTACTTC
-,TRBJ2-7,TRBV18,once,CASSPPTETYEQYF,TGTGCCAGCTCACCTCCGACAGAAACCTACGAGCAGTACTTC
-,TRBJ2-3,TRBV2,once,CASSELRGSTDTQYF,TGTGCCAGCAGTGAACTGAGGGGGAGCACAGATACGCAGTATTTT
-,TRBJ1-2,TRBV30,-,CAWARGGAIYGYTF,TGTGCCTGGGCTAGGGGAGGGGCCATCTATGGCTACACCTTC
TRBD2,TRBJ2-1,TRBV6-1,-,CASSEAGTSPSSSYNEQFF,TGTGCCAGCAGTGAAGCCGGGACTAGCCCTTCGAGCTCCTACAATGAGCAGTTCTTC
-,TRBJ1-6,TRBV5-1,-,CASSSTPRGLGNSPLHF,TGCGCCAGCAGCTCGACCCCCCGGGGGTTGGGGAATTCACCCCTCCACTTT
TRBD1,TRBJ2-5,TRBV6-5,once,CASSRDRLQETQYF,TGTGCCAGCAGCCGGGACAGGCTCCAAGAGACCCAGTACTTC
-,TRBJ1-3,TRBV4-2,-,CASSQPTGTGNTIYF,TGTGCCAGCAGCCAACCTACAGGTACTGGAAACACCATATATTTT
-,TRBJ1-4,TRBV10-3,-,CAISLGDNEKLFF,TGTGCCATCAGTTTAGGGGATAATGAAAAACTGTTTTTT
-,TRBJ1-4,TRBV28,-,CASSFIRTRGEKLFF,TGTGCCAGCAGTTTTATCCGGACCCGGGGTGAAAAACTGTTTTTT
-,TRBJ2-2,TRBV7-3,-,CASSLLATGELFF,TGTGCCAGCAGCTTATTGGCCACCGGGGAGCTGTTTTTT
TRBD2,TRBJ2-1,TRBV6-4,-,CASSDQPSGYNEQFF,TGTGCCAGCAGTGACCAGCCTAGCGGCTACAATGAGCAGTTCTTC
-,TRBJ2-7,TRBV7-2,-,CASSPSHSYEQYF,TGTGCCAGCAGCCCTAGTCATTCCTACGAGCAGTACTTC
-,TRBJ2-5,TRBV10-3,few,CAISERGKGTQYF,TGTGCCATCAGTGAGCGGGGTAAGGGGACCCAGTACTTC
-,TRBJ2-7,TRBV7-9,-,CASSFRQTYEQYF,TGTGCCAGCAGCTTCCGACAGACCTACGAGCAGTACTTC